The 19 T cell receptor beta chains reported below all come from one sample, sequenced in a study of blood T cell repertoires in COVID-19. The protocol was immunoSEQ multiplex PCR, while the TCRdb copy is restricted to in-frame clones and leaves out a portion. The data show 130,000 to 150,000 clones, with 79% seen just once and roughly 3.5% held by the top ten. Sequencing was done on a sample of peripheral blood. These receptors were collected from a man in his 60s with acute or convalescent COVID-19.

This clone was counted only a few times. This chain links TRBV27 with TRBJ2-3; a possible D gene is TRBD2 (6 bases). Germline CDR1 MNHEY, CDR2 SMNVEV (reference sequence). V gave up 6 bases and J gave up 11 bases, with 21 bases separating them. The CDR3 extends over 14 amino acids. DNA of the CDR3: TGTGCCAGCAGCGCCGCAATAGCGGCAAAGGAGCAGTATTTT. Its translation: CASSAAIAAKEQYF.

This rearrangement joins TRBV12-3 or TRBV12-4 to TRBJ1-6; unclear D gene. Trimming shortened V by 3 bases and J by 13 bases, and 10 bases separated the two germline ends. CDR3 length equals 12 residues. The CDR3 loop reads CASSFFRQPLHF. CDR3 nucleotide sequence: TGTGCCAGCAGTTTTTTCCGTCAGCCCCTCCACTTT.

The V call is TRBV6-6, the J call TRBJ2-1; 15 bases line up with TRBD2. Looked up from germline, CDR1 is MNHNY and CDR2 is SVGAGI (reference sequence). CDR3 length: 15 residues. V shed 4 bases and J 10 bases; nucleotides not matched to a gene: 5. CDR3 region: CASSSGTSGRWEQFF. The CDR3 DNA follows: TGTGCCAGCAGTTCAGGGACTAGCGGGAGGTGGGAGCAGTTCTTC.

J is TRBJ2-7 and V is TRBV28; 8 bases are shared with TRBD1. The V gene's germline CDR1 is MDHEN and CDR2 SYDVKM. The V and J ends lost 4 bases and 2 bases, in that order; junction bases with no gene match: 4. The CDR3 has 14 amino acids. The CDR3 region is CASSWTGSPYEQYF. The CDR3 region has the DNA TGTGCCAGCAGTTGGACAGGGTCCCCCTACGAGCAGTACTTC.

The chain combines TRBV5-1 with TRBJ2-1, with a weak D call TRBD2 (5 bases). This CDR3 is 14 amino acids long. CDR1 is SGHRS and CDR2 is YFSETQ in the germline V gene. Trimming took 4 bases from V and 6 from J, leaving 14 bases between them. The CDR3 sequence is CASSPGPGGNEQFF. The CDR3 DNA reads TGCGCCAGCAGCCCAGGCCCCGGAGGCAATGAGCAGTTCTTC.

DNA of the CDR3: TGTGCCAGCATTCCGAGGAGGGGTGCAACTGAAGCTTTCTTT. Its protein is CASIPRRGATEAFF. The chain employs TRBV6-6 and TRBJ1-1; D perhaps matches TRBD1 (5 bases). Trimming took 7 bases from V and 5 from J, leaving 17 bases between them. The CDR3 is 14 residues long. Germline V gene sequence: CDR1 MNHNY, CDR2 SVGAGI (reference sequence).

V and J are TRBV5-4 and TRBJ1-2, with D possibly TRBD1 on 6 matching bases. The CDR3 covers 14 residues. The V end was cut by 5 bases, the J end by 2 bases, with 13 bases between. Germline V CDR1 and CDR2: SGHNT, YYREEE (reference sequence). The CDR3 loop is CASRLDRNNYGYTF. The DNA of the CDR3 is TGTGCCAGCAGGCTGGACAGAAACAACTATGGCTACACCTTC.

The gene calls are TRBV28 and TRBJ1-5; maybe TRBD1 (6 bases). This CDR3 spans 16 amino acids. Trimming took off 3 bases at V and 5 bases at J, with 17 bases between the two ends. Germline-derived CDR1 and CDR2 are MDHEN and SYDVKM. CDR3 nucleotide sequence: TGTGCCAGCAGTTTGGGTCAGGGGCCCGGTTATCAGCCCCAGCATTTT. Its protein is CASSLGQGPGYQPQHF.

The chain is built from TRBV18 and TRBJ1-5; D is unclear. The V gene's germline CDR1 is KGHSH and CDR2 LQKENI. V lost 6 bases and J 0 bases, leaving 9 bases between the germline ends. This CDR3 has 14 amino acids. The DNA of the CDR3 is TGTGCCAGCTCCCAGTCTTATAGCAATCAGCCCCAGCATTTT. The encoded protein is CASSQSYSNQPQHF.

The rearrangement joins TRBV4-3 to TRBJ1-3; no definite D call. The V gene lost 0 bases and the J gene lost 0 bases, with 12 bases spanning the gap. The CDR3 spans 17 residues. Germline CDR1 is LGHNA and CDR2 is YSLEER. In nucleotides, the CDR3 is TGCGCCAGCAGCCAAGATTCCCCAAGCTACTCTGGAAACACCATATATTTT. Residues: CASSQDSPSYSGNTIYF.

This clone was counted a single time. V usage is TRBV3-1 (or the pseudogene TRBV3-2) and J usage is TRBJ2-5, with 11 bases identical to TRBD1. V lost 0 bases, J lost 1 base, and 7 bases stayed unmatched. From germline, CDR1 is LGHDT and CDR2 YNNKEL (reference sequence). CDR3 length: 18 amino acids. The CDR3 loop reads CASSQDGGTGGPQETQYF. Here the CDR3 DNA reads TGTGCCAGCAGCCAAGATGGTGGGACAGGGGGACCCCAAGAGACCCAGTACTTC.

The chain recombines TRBV5-6 with TRBJ2-7; 9 bases align to TRBD1. V dropped 0 bases and J dropped 5; count of bases not matched to a gene: 9. This CDR3 region has 16 residues. Germline-derived CDR1 and CDR2 are SGHDT and YYEEEE. The DNA of the CDR3 is TGTGCCAGCAGCTTGGGGCTAACAGGGGGCCTGAACGAGCAGTACTTC. Translated, it gives CASSLGLTGGLNEQYF.

This rearrangement joins TRBV5-5 to TRBJ1-1; TRBD1 matches at 8 bases. With 3 bases clipped from V and 2 bases from J, the junction kept 9 bases outside the gene matches. The CDR3 is 16 residues long. Germline V gives CDR1 SGHKS, CDR2 YYEKEE (reference sequence). The DNA for the CDR3 is TGTGCCAGCAGCTCCCAAACCGGGACAGGTAACACTGAAGCTTTCTTT. Translation: CASSSQTGTGNTEAFF.

As to this clone: The sample carries other DNA sequences with the same CDR3. The chain couples TRBV5-5 to TRBJ1-2, with D possibly TRBD1 on 5 matching bases. V gave up 0 bases and J gave up 0 bases, with 6 bases separating them. Germline V gene data show CDR1 as SGHKS and CDR2 as YYEKEE (reference sequence). This CDR3 region has 14 residues. The DNA for the CDR3 is TGTGCCAGCAGCTTGGACAGGACTAACTATGGCTACACCTTC. Protein sequence: CASSLDRTNYGYTF.

The gene calls are TRBV27 and TRBJ2-6; D unresolved. Per germline, CDR1 MNHEY and CDR2 SMNVEV (reference sequence). V lost 10 bases and J 1 base, leaving 8 bases between the germline ends. The CDR3 has 13 amino acids. The chain's CDR3 is CATRASGANVLTF. The CDR3 region has the DNA TGTGCCACTAGAGCGTCTGGGGCCAACGTCCTGACTTTC.

The chain has TRBV19 and TRBJ2-6; D gene unclear. Germline V CDR1 and CDR2: LNHDA, SQIVND (reference sequence). V gave up 7 bases and J gave up 0 bases, with 7 bases separating them. The CDR3 consists of 14 residues. This CDR3 is CASKRASGANVLTF. DNA for the CDR3: TGTGCCAGTAAGCGTGCCTCTGGGGCCAACGTCCTGACTTTC.

The chain recombines TRBV7-2 with TRBJ1-2; the D gene is possibly TRBD1 (5 bases). The V end lost 5 bases, the J end lost 5 bases, and 15 bases lay between the germline ends. CDR3 length: 14 amino acids. Germline CDR1 and CDR2: SGHTA and FQGNSA. The DNA for the CDR3 is TGTGCCAGCAGCAACACAGGAGTGGGGTATGGCTACACCTTC. Translating it yields CASSNTGVGYGYTF.

The genes are TRBV5-1 and TRBJ1-1; D is perhaps TRBD1 (6 bases). This CDR3 spans 15 amino acids. Germline CDR1 SGHRS, CDR2 YFSETQ. V lost 4 bases to trimming and J lost 4 bases, with 17 bases between them. The CDR3, as DNA: TGCGCCAGCAGCATCTCACAGGGAGGGGGCACTGAAGCTTTCTTT. It yields the protein CASSISQGGGTEAFF.

The chain links TRBV29-1 to TRBJ2-3; D is ambiguous. V gave up 3 bases and J gave up 1 base, with 11 bases separating them. The germline V gene encodes CDR1 SQVTM and CDR2 ANQGSEA. The CDR3 runs to 14 residues. The CDR3 bases are TGCAGCGTTGAGGTCTTGAGAGGCACAGATACGCAGTATTTT. Protein product: CSVEVLRGTDTQYF.